Below are 5 T cell receptor beta chains sequenced from a single sample in a study of shared clonotypes between healthy human individuals (TCRdb year 2020). For the CD8 naive samples, CD45RO-negative cells were positively selected for CCR7, yielding a CD45RA+CCR7+ population from which TemRA cells were excluded. Receptor amplification or capture employed the immunoSEQ multiplex PCR assay. This immuneACCESS table, as held by TCRdb, lists in-frame sequences with V and J called but not all clones. Of the missing ones, under half trace to an unresolved V gene in checked studies; the others have no known cause. The sample table holds about 2.2 million clones, of which over 85% were seen once. The ten biggest clones cover about 1.7% of the sample. The specimen sequenced was naive CD8+ T cells from PBMCs. The cell subset or site label for this specimen denotes: CD45RA+CCR7+. These TCRs come from a man between 18 and 35 years old in good health. Some clones in this sample may be carry-over from other donors' samples.

The gene calls are TRBV5-1 and TRBJ2-3; D could derive from TRBD1 or TRBD2 (6 bases each). Trimming pared 0 bases from V and 6 bases from J, leaving 14 bases between. The CDR3 length is 15 residues. The germline CDR1 and CDR2 sequences are SGHRS and YFSETQ. In DNA, the CDR3 is TGCGCCAGCAGCTTGGCCGGGGGCCAGAGCGATACGCAGTATTTT. Its protein product is CASSLAGGQSDTQYF.

The J gene is TRBJ2-1, the V gene TRBV7-9; D could derive from TRBD1 or TRBD2 (5 bases each). CDR3 length: 16 amino acids. Trimming removed 5 bases at V and 5 bases at J, with 19 bases between. CDR1 and CDR2 (germline): SEHNR, FQNEAQ (reference sequence). This chain's CDR3 is CASSPPGPLRDNEQFF. The CDR3 DNA sequence: TGTGCCAGCAGCCCTCCGGGACCCCTGAGGGACAATGAGCAGTTCTTC.

The V call is TRBV27, the J call TRBJ1-6; D call uncertain. The V end lost 10 bases, the J end lost 0 bases, and 16 bases lay between the germline ends. The germline V gene has CDR1 MNHEY and CDR2 SMNVEV (reference sequence). This CDR3 has 16 residues. Here the CDR3 reads CAIPRTDRSYNSPLHF. The CDR3 bases are TGTGCCATCCCGCGGACGGATCGCTCCTATAATTCACCCCTCCACTTT.

This clone has a single count. This chain connects TRBV5-1 to TRBJ1-5; D gene uncertain. Germline V lookup: CDR1 SGHRS, CDR2 YFSETQ. CDR3 size: 13 residues. V was cut by 4 bases and J by 3 bases, with 8 bases left in between. The CDR3 loop reads CASSHGPNQPQHF. CDR3 sequence (DNA): TGCGCCAGCAGCCACGGACCCAATCAGCCCCAGCATTTT. Based on the CDR3 plus reference TRBV5-1 and TRBJ1-5, the full variable domain is KAGVTQTPRYLIKTRGQQVTLSCSPISGHRSVSWYQQTPGQGLQFLFEYFSETQRNKGNFPGRFSGRQFSNSRSEMNVSTLELGDSALYLCASSHGPNQPQHFGDGTRLSIL.

The CDR3 DNA sequence: TGTGCCAGCAGCTCAGAGGGTGGCTGGCCCGACGAGCAGTACTTC. It specifies CASSSEGGWPDEQYF. The J gene is TRBJ2-7, the V gene TRBV7-8; tentative D call: TRBD2 (5 bases). Germline CDR1 reads SGHVS; CDR2 reads FQNEAQ. The V and J ends lost 4 bases and 5 bases respectively, with 18 bases between them. The CDR3 sequence is 15 residues long.